This TCR beta chain was observed in a study of cytomegalovirus exposure and HLA in healthy donors. Study-wide findings and caveats: Researchers had no immune exposure information except CMV serostatus available. Per published reports, the classifier diagnosed cytomegalovirus status with high specificity and sensitivity. TCR beta sequences reportedly predicted the HLA-A and HLA-B alleles of most subjects accurately. Rates of TCR association differed by HLA locus in a later analysis, with DRB1 highest and HLA-C lowest.

This PCR relied on a set of 60 Vbeta primers and 13 Jbeta primers. The assay was immunoSEQ multiplex PCR, and TCRdb's table has in-frame clones only and misses some. The sample shows some 150,000 clones, about two thirds of them seen only once. For this clone: Its antigen is as yet unknown.

Material for sequencing was PBMCs. The receptor was derived from a man in his forties or fifties in good health and CMV-seropositive.

CDR3 DNA sequence: TGTGCCAGCAGCCTCAGACCCGGGACAGTCTCCTACAATGAGCAGTTCTTC. This codes for CASSLRPGTVSYNEQFF. The chain uses TRBV7-9 and TRBJ2-1; 7 bases map to TRBD1. With V trimmed by 5 bases and J by 0 bases, 10 bases remained unmatched. The germline CDR1 and CDR2 sequences are SEHNR and FQNEAQ (reference sequence). This CDR3 is built from 17 residues.